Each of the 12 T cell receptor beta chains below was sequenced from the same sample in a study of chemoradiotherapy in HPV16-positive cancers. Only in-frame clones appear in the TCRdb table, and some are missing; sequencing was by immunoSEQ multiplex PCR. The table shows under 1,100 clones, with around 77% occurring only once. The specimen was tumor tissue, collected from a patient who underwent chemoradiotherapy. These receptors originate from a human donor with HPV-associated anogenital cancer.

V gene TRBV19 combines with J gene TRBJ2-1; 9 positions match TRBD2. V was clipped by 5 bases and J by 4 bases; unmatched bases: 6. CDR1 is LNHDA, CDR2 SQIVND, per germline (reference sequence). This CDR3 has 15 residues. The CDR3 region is CASSPSTSGYNEQFF. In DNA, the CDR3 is TGTGCCAGTAGTCCATCGACTAGCGGATACAATGAGCAGTTCTTC.

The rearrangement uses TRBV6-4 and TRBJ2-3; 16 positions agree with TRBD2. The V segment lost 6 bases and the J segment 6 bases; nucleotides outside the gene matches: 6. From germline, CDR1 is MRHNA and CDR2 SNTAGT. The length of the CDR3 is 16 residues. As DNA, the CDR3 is TGTGCCAGCAGCGTAGGGACTAGCGGGGGGGCCGATACGCAGTATTTT. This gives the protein CASSVGTSGGADTQYF.

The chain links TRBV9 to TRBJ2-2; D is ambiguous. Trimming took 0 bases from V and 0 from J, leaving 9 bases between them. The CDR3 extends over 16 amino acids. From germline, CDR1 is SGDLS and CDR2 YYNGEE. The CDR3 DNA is TGTGCCAGCAGCGTAGATAGGGCATCGAACACCGGGGAGCTGTTTTTT. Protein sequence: CASSVDRASNTGELFF.

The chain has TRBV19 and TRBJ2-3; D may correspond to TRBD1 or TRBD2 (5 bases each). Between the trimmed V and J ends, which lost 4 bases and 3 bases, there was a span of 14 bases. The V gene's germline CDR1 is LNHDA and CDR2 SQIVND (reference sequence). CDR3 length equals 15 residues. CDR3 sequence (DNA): TGTGCCAGTAGTACCGGGACCTATAAAACAGATACGCAGTATTTT. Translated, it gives CASSTGTYKTDTQYF.

The CDR3 region has the DNA TGTGCCAGCAGCTCCGCGGGGGGGGGCACAGATACGCAGTATTTT. Encoded protein: CASSSAGGGTDTQYF. J is TRBJ2-3 and V is TRBV11-2, with TRBD2 matching over 9 bases. V lost 4 bases, J lost 1 base, and 3 bases stayed unmatched. Looked up from germline, CDR1 is SGHAT and CDR2 is FQNNGV. CDR3 length: 15 residues. The full variable domain, with the rest looked up from reference TRBV11-2 and TRBJ2-3, is EAGVAQSPRYKIIEKRQSVAFWCNPISGHATLYWYQQILGQGPKLLIQFQNNGVVDDSQLPKDRFSAERLKGVDSTLKIQPAKLEDSAVYLCASSSAGGGTDTQYFGPGTRLTVL.

For the CDR3, the DNA is TGCGCCAGCAGCCCGTACGGCTCCTATAATTCACCCCTCCACTTT. Its protein is CASSPYGSYNSPLHF. The chain is built from TRBV5-1 and TRBJ1-6; D remains unclear. Deletions cut 4 bases from V and 0 bases from J, with 8 bases between. This CDR3 spans 15 amino acids. Looked up from germline, CDR1 is SGHRS and CDR2 is YFSETQ.

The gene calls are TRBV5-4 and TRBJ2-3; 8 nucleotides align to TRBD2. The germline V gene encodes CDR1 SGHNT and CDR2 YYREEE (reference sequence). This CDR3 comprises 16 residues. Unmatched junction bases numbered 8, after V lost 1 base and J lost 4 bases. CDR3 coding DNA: TGTGCCAGCAGCTTGAGCGGAGCGGGGGTATCAGATACGCAGTATTTT. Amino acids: CASSLSGAGVSDTQYF.

CDR3 nucleotide sequence: TGTGCCAGCACTACCAGGGTATCTGGGGCCAACGTCCTGACTTTC. It is translated as CASTTRVSGANVLTF. The chain couples TRBV6-5 to TRBJ2-6; perhaps TRBD1 as D (5 bases). Germline-derived CDR1 and CDR2 are MNHEY and SVGAGI. The CDR3 is 15 residues long. Trimming stripped 7 bases from V and 1 base from J, with 11 bases between.

CDR3: CASSIGVAGGLISFGEQFF. In nucleotides, the CDR3 is TGTGCCAGTAGTATAGGGGTAGCGGGGGGACTCATATCCTTCGGTGAGCAGTTCTTC. The chain employs TRBV19 and TRBJ2-1, with TRBD2 identical over 10 bases. Germline V CDR1 and CDR2: LNHDA, SQIVND (reference sequence). V was clipped by 1 base and J by 9 bases; unmatched bases: 18. This CDR3 spans 19 amino acids.

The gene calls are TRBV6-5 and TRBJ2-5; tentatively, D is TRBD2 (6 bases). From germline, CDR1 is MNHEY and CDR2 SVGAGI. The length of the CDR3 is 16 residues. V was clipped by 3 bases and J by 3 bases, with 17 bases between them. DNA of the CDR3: TGTGCCAGCAGTTATAATCCCGGGACTCCGAAAGAGACCCAGTACTTC. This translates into CASSYNPGTPKETQYF.

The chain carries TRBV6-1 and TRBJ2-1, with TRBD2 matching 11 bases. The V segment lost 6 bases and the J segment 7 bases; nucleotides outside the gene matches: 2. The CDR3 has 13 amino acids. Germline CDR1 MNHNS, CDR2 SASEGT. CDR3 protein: CASRVAGGNEQFF. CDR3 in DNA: TGTGCCAGCAGAGTAGCGGGGGGGAATGAGCAGTTCTTC.

The CDR3 DNA follows: TGTGCCAGCAGTTACGGTCCCACCGGGGAGCTGTTTTTT. Amino acids: CASSYGPTGELFF. V and J are TRBV6-5 and TRBJ2-2; D not certain. V was shortened by 2 bases and J by 4 bases, with 5 bases between the two germline ends. The CDR3 covers 13 residues. Germline loops: CDR1 MNHEY, CDR2 SVGAGI.